This TCR beta chain came from a study of shared clonotypes between healthy human individuals. Study information: The plates for each donor numbered three CD4 naive, three CD4 memory, two CD8 naive and one CD8 memory. Study findings and constraints: The study generally estimated greater richness for naive than memory subsets.

The naive CD8 population came from CD45RO-negative cells selected for CCR7, without terminally differentiated effector memory CD45RA+ cells. Healthy HIV-negative adults without recent acute infections or vaccinations served as donors. This CDR3 comprises 17 residues. Trimming cost V 5 bases and J 2 bases, with 22 bases left between them. Germline V gene lookup returns CDR1 SGHVS and CDR2 FNYEAQ. With regard to this clone: Its antigen is undetermined.

Assay: immunoSEQ multiplex PCR; the TCRdb copy retains only in-frame clones and omits some. The table includes a few million clones, 90% to 95% detected once. The gene calls are TRBV7-6 and TRBJ2-7; D is possibly TRBD1 (5 bases). The sample comprised naive CD8+ T cells from PBMCs. The receptor was derived from a man aged 18 to 29 in good health. Some clones in this sample may be carry-over from other donors' samples. This CDR3 reads CASSPPRTAGITYEQYF. The CDR3 nucleotides read TGTGCCAGCAGCCCGCCGCGAACGGCAGGGATTACCTACGAGCAGTACTTC.